These T cell receptor beta chains were read from a single sample in a study of OX40 agonist ivuxolimab in advanced cancers. Produced via immunoSEQ multiplex PCR; TCRdb's table is partial and in-frame only. The sample has tens of thousands of clones, around four fifths seen once; the top ten hold around 3.3%. Here the sequenced sample was CD4+ or CD8+ T cells sorted from blood, taken in a trial of the OX40 agonist ivuxolimab. The receptors were sampled from an adult with an advanced solid tumor such as melanoma, head and neck, liver or kidney cancer. Each CDR3 is given with its conserved first and last residue. The D gene is left open where the match is weak. Clone size appears in some rows only: once, few, many, or a class for an expanded clone.

clone_size: .; v_call: TRBV28; j_call: TRBJ2-2; d_call: TRBD1; cdr3_nt: TGTGCCAGCAGTGAGGGGGCATTTTATGTGCGCGGCGGGGAGCTGTTTTTT; cdr3_aa: CASSEGAFYVRGGELFF
clone_size: .; v_call: TRBV5-6; j_call: TRBJ1-1; d_call: TRBD1; cdr3_nt: TGTGCCAGCAGCTTGACAGGGGCGGATACTGAAGCTTTCTTT; cdr3_aa: CASSLTGADTEAFF
clone_size: .; v_call: TRBV30; j_call: TRBJ1-1; d_call: TRBD1; cdr3_nt: TGTGCCTGGAGGAGATCAGGGGGGAACACTGAAGCTTTCTTT; cdr3_aa: CAWRRSGGNTEAFF
clone_size: .; v_call: TRBV5-4; j_call: TRBJ2-1; d_call: TRBD1; cdr3_nt: TGTGCCAGCAGCCGCGGACAGGGGGAGGGTAATGAGCAGTTCTTC; cdr3_aa: CASSRGQGEGNEQFF
clone_size: few; v_call: TRBV9; j_call: TRBJ2-3; d_call: TRBD2; cdr3_nt: TGTGCCAGCAGCGGTTTTAATAGCGGGGGGGCTACGCAGTATTTT; cdr3_aa: CASSGFNSGGATQYF
clone_size: .; v_call: TRBV7-7; j_call: TRBJ2-1; d_call: TRBD2; cdr3_nt: TGTGCTAGCAGCGACTACCGGACTAGCGGATACAATGAGCAGTTCTTC; cdr3_aa: CASSDYRTSGYNEQFF
clone_size: .; v_call: TRBV2; j_call: TRBJ1-2; d_call: TRBD1; cdr3_nt: TGTGCCAGCAGGACGCAGGGGGGGGTCTATGGCTACACCTTC; cdr3_aa: CASRTQGGVYGYTF
clone_size: few; v_call: TRBV7-8; j_call: TRBJ2-7; d_call: TRBD1; cdr3_nt: TGTGCCAGCCGAGACAGGGCCTACGAGCAGTACTTC; cdr3_aa: CASRDRAYEQYF
clone_size: once; v_call: TRBV25-1; j_call: TRBJ2-5; d_call: .; cdr3_nt: TGTGCCAGCAGTGAAGGTCAAGAGACCCAGTACTTC; cdr3_aa: CASSEGQETQYF
clone_size: .; v_call: TRBV6-1; j_call: TRBJ1-5; d_call: .; cdr3_nt: TGTGCCAGCAGACAGGTTCCAGGAGAGCCCCAGCATTTT; cdr3_aa: CASRQVPGEPQHF
clone_size: .; v_call: TRBV5-1; j_call: TRBJ1-4; d_call: .; cdr3_nt: TGCGCCAGCAGCCAGGGTGGAGGGAATGAAAAACTGTTTTTT; cdr3_aa: CASSQGGGNEKLFF
clone_size: .; v_call: TRBV19; j_call: TRBJ1-2; d_call: .; cdr3_nt: TGTGCCAGTAGTGCGGTCCTGGGTAACTATGGCTACACCTTC; cdr3_aa: CASSAVLGNYGYTF
clone_size: .; v_call: TRBV5-6; j_call: TRBJ2-3; d_call: TRBD1; cdr3_nt: TGTGCCAGCAGCCTAATCGACAGGGATGCAGATACGCAGTATTTT; cdr3_aa: CASSLIDRDADTQYF
clone_size: .; v_call: TRBV28; j_call: TRBJ1-5; d_call: TRBD1; cdr3_nt: TGTGCCAGCAGTTCCGGACAGGGGGCGGGCAATCAGCCCCAGCATTTT; cdr3_aa: CASSSGQGAGNQPQHF
clone_size: once; v_call: TRBV11-1; j_call: TRBJ2-6; d_call: .; cdr3_nt: TGTGCCAGCAGCTCAGGGGTTAGCAGGGCGGCCAACGTCCTGACTTTC; cdr3_aa: CASSSGVSRAANVLTF
clone_size: .; v_call: TRBV19; j_call: TRBJ2-1; d_call: TRBD2; cdr3_nt: TGTGCCAGTAGTATGGGTCGGGGGGTCTACAATGAGCAGTTCTTC; cdr3_aa: CASSMGRGVYNEQFF
clone_size: few; v_call: TRBV4-1; j_call: TRBJ2-7; d_call: TRBD2; cdr3_nt: TGCGCCAGCAGCCAAGGACTAGCGGGAACCTACGAGCAGTACTTC; cdr3_aa: CASSQGLAGTYEQYF
clone_size: .; v_call: TRBV10-3; j_call: TRBJ1-2; d_call: TRBD1; cdr3_nt: TGTGCCATCAGCCCCGGGACAGGGGATCATGGCTACACCTTC; cdr3_aa: CAISPGTGDHGYTF
clone_size: .; v_call: TRBV6-1; j_call: TRBJ2-6; d_call: .; cdr3_nt: TGTGCCAGCAGTGAAAGGGGGAGGGCTGGGGCCAACGTCCTGACTTTC; cdr3_aa: CASSERGRAGANVLTF
clone_size: .; v_call: TRBV28; j_call: TRBJ1-4; d_call: .; cdr3_nt: TGTGCCAGCAGTTTACCTCAGGGTGATGGAAAACTGTTTTTT; cdr3_aa: CASSLPQGDGKLFF
clone_size: .; v_call: TRBV28; j_call: TRBJ1-1; d_call: TRBD1; cdr3_nt: TGTGCCAGCAGTTCCCCTATACAGGGGCGCAGGGTGAACACTGAAGCTTTCTTT; cdr3_aa: CASSSPIQGRRVNTEAFF
clone_size: .; v_call: TRBV21-1; j_call: TRBJ1-5; d_call: .; cdr3_nt: TGTGCCAGCAGCACCTTCGGTGGACAGTGTTTCCAGGGTCAGCCCCAGCATTTT; cdr3_aa: CASSTFGGQCFQGQPQHF
clone_size: once; v_call: TRBV5-1; j_call: TRBJ2-1; d_call: TRBD2; cdr3_nt: TGCGCCAGCACTAGCGGGGGGGCCACTGAGCAGTTCTTC; cdr3_aa: CASTSGGATEQFF
clone_size: .; v_call: TRBV19; j_call: TRBJ1-5; d_call: .; cdr3_nt: TGTGCCAGTAGTATCTCTGGGGCAATCAATCAGCCCCAGCATTTT; cdr3_aa: CASSISGAINQPQHF
clone_size: once; v_call: TRBV2; j_call: TRBJ2-3; d_call: .; cdr3_nt: TGTGCCAGCACAGACACAGATACGCAGTATTTT; cdr3_aa: CASTDTDTQYF
clone_size: .; v_call: TRBV2; j_call: TRBJ1-2; d_call: .; cdr3_nt: TGTGCCAGCAGTGTTTCGGGGGACTATGGCTACACCTTC; cdr3_aa: CASSVSGDYGYTF
clone_size: once; v_call: TRBV28; j_call: TRBJ1-1; d_call: .; cdr3_nt: TGTGCCAGCAGCTCATATAAGGGGAACACTGAAGCTTTCTTT; cdr3_aa: CASSSYKGNTEAFF
clone_size: .; v_call: TRBV28; j_call: TRBJ1-2; d_call: TRBD1; cdr3_nt: TGTGCCACCGCCCCGGGACAGGGGGCTGGCTACACCTTC; cdr3_aa: CATAPGQGAGYTF
clone_size: .; v_call: TRBV18; j_call: TRBJ2-7; d_call: TRBD1; cdr3_nt: TGTGCCAGCGCCCCTCCCCTAACAGGGGGCAAATACGGGCAGTACTTC; cdr3_aa: CASAPPLTGGKYGQYF
clone_size: once; v_call: TRBV7-9; j_call: TRBJ2-7; d_call: .; cdr3_nt: TGTGCCAGCAGCTTAGCTGCGGGGTTGGGGGAGCAGTACTTC; cdr3_aa: CASSLAAGLGEQYF
clone_size: .; v_call: TRBV28; j_call: TRBJ2-3; d_call: TRBD1; cdr3_nt: TGTGCCAGCCCATCTTCCGGGACAGGCTATAGCACAGATACGCAGTATTTT; cdr3_aa: CASPSSGTGYSTDTQYF
clone_size: .; v_call: TRBV6-6; j_call: TRBJ2-5; d_call: TRBD2; cdr3_nt: TGTGCCAGCAAACCGACTAGCCGTGAGACCCAGTACTTC; cdr3_aa: CASKPTSRETQYF
clone_size: .; v_call: TRBV6-5; j_call: TRBJ1-2; d_call: TRBD1; cdr3_nt: TGTGCCAGCAGTTACTCAGCAGGGGGCTATGGCTACACCTTC; cdr3_aa: CASSYSAGGYGYTF
clone_size: .; v_call: TRBV4-1; j_call: TRBJ2-4; d_call: TRBD2; cdr3_nt: TGCGCCAGCAGCTCGGGACTAGAATTAGCCAAAAACATTCAGTACTTC; cdr3_aa: CASSSGLELAKNIQYF
clone_size: .; v_call: TRBV18; j_call: TRBJ1-3; d_call: .; cdr3_nt: TGTGCCAGCTCACCACAGGCCGGGACCCATTCTGGAAACACCATATATTTT; cdr3_aa: CASSPQAGTHSGNTIYF
clone_size: .; v_call: TRBV30; j_call: TRBJ2-7; d_call: .; cdr3_nt: TGTGCCTGGAGTGTCCCCAGGGCGAAATACGAGCAGTACTTC; cdr3_aa: CAWSVPRAKYEQYF
clone_size: .; v_call: TRBV4-1; j_call: TRBJ2-3; d_call: TRBD2; cdr3_nt: TGCGCCAGCAGCCAAGAGCTAGCGGGGAGCACAGATACGCAGTATTTT; cdr3_aa: CASSQELAGSTDTQYF
clone_size: .; v_call: TRBV28; j_call: TRBJ1-6; d_call: .; cdr3_nt: TGTGCCAGCAGTCGGACCGACAGGTATAATTCACCCCTCCACTTT; cdr3_aa: CASSRTDRYNSPLHF
clone_size: few; v_call: TRBV5-4; j_call: TRBJ2-2; d_call: .; cdr3_nt: TGTGCCAGCAGCTTGCCTCAGGGAAACACCGGGGAGCTGTTTTTT; cdr3_aa: CASSLPQGNTGELFF
clone_size: .; v_call: TRBV11-2; j_call: TRBJ2-2; d_call: .; cdr3_nt: TGTGCCAGCAGCCATGGGTTGGGCAAGTTAGGCGGGGAGCTGTTTTTT; cdr3_aa: CASSHGLGKLGGELFF
clone_size: .; v_call: TRBV6-1; j_call: TRBJ2-6; d_call: .; cdr3_nt: TGTGCCAGCAGTGAATGGGGCAGGAGCGGGGCCAACGTCCTGACTTTC; cdr3_aa: CASSEWGRSGANVLTF
clone_size: .; v_call: TRBV9; j_call: TRBJ2-7; d_call: .; cdr3_nt: TGTGCCAGCAGCGTATCACAGGGCTACGAGCAGTACTTC; cdr3_aa: CASSVSQGYEQYF